These 4 T cell receptor beta chains were sequenced from one sample in a study of graft-versus-host responses after intestinal transplantation. Processing of graft tissue released intraepithelial and lamina propria lymphocytes. Here immunoSEQ multiplex PCR was the method, and the copy in TCRdb shows in-frame clones only, minus some. Of approximately 9,300 clones detected, around nine tenths appear once; the ten largest clones hold roughly 5.5%. Specimen: ileum tissue, collected just over 700 days after intestinal transplantation. Receptor source: a human patient who received an intestinal transplant, so some T cells may come from the graft donor.

V is TRBV10-1 and J is TRBJ1-6; 8 bases agree with TRBD1. This CDR3 is built from 13 residues. Germline lookup yields CDR1 WNHNN and CDR2 SYGVQD (reference sequence). V shed 6 bases, J shed 7 bases, and the junction held 2 bases outside the gene matches. CDR3: CASSRDRNSPLHF. The CDR3 nucleotides read TGCGCCAGCAGCCGGGACAGGAATTCACCCCTCCACTTT.

The V and J genes are TRBV12-2 and TRBJ2-1. TRBV12-2 is a listed pseudogene. The CDR3 length is 12 residues. The DNA for the CDR3 is TGTGCAAGGAGGGCAGGGTACAATGAGCAGTTCTTC. Its protein product is CARRAGYNEQFF.

V gene TRBV5-6 combines with J gene TRBJ2-7; 9 bases map to TRBD1. The CDR3 extends over 15 amino acids. Germline trimming cut 2 bases from V and 3 bases from J; bases unmatched to any gene: 6. CDR1 and CDR2 from the germline V gene are SGHDT and YYEEEE. In nucleotides, the CDR3 is TGTGCCAGCAGCTTTAGGACAGGGGAATACTACGAGCAGTACTTC. It specifies CASSFRTGEYYEQYF.

The V call is TRBV30, the J call TRBJ2-7; D ambiguous. CDR1 is GTSNPN, CDR2 SVGIG, per germline (reference sequence). There are 13 residues in the CDR3. V lost 0 bases, J lost 4 bases, and 10 bases lay in between. This chain's CDR3 is CAWSVQAEYEQYF. The DNA for the CDR3 is TGTGCCTGGAGTGTCCAAGCAGAGTACGAGCAGTACTTC.